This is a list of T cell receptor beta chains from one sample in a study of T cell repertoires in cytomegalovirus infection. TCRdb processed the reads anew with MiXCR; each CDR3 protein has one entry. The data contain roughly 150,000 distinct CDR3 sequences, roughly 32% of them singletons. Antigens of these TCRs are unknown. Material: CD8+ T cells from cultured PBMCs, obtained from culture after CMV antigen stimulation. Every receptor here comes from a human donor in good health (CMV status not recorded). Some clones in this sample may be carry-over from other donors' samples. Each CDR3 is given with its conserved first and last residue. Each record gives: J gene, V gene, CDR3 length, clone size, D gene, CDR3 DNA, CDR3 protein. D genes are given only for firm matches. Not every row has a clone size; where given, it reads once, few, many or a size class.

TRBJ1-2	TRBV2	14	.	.	TGTGCCAGCAGTGAGGAGGGGACCCGATGGGACTACACCTTC	CASSEEGTRWDYTF
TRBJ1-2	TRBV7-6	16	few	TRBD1	TGTGCCAGCAGCGAAATACAGGGGAGAGCTAACTATGGCTACACCTTC	CASSEIQGRANYGYTF
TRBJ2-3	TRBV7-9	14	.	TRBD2	TGTGCCAGCAGCCTAGCGGGGGGGCTCGATACGCAGTATTTT	CASSLAGGLDTQYF
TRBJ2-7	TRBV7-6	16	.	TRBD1	TGTGCCAGCAGCTCGATGGGTGGACAGGGAGATTTCGAGCAGTACTTC	CASSSMGGQGDFEQYF
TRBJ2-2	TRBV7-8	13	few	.	TGTGCCAGCAGCAGAGGAGCAACCGGGGAGCTGTTTTTT	CASSRGATGELFF
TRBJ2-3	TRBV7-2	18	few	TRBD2	TGTGCCAGCAGCTTATTGTCCTCAGCGGGGGGGCCAACAGATACGCAGTATTTT	CASSLLSSAGGPTDTQYF
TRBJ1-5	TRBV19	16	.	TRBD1	TGTGCCAGTAGTTTCGGACAGGGGATAAGCAATCAGCCCCAGCATTTT	CASSFGQGISNQPQHF
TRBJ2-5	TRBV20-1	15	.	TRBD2	TGCAGTGCTAGGGGACTAGCGGATCAGGGAGAGACCCAGTACTTC	CSARGLADQGETQYF
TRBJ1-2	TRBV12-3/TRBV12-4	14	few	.	TGTGCCAGCAGTTTGGTCCCGGGTCATAATGGCTACACCTTC	CASSLVPGHNGYTF
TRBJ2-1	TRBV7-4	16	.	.	TGTGCCAGCAGCCCATCTGTAGGGAGTCCTAGGGGTGAGCAGTTCTTC	CASSPSVGSPRGEQFF
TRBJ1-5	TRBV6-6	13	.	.	TGTGCCAGCAGTTGGGGGGCCGGTCAGCCCCAGCATTTT	CASSWGAGQPQHF
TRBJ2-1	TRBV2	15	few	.	TGTGCCAGCAGTGAACCGCTAGCGACCTACAATGAGCAGTTCTTC	CASSEPLATYNEQFF